Listed below are T cell receptor beta chains from one sample, sequenced in a study of OX40 agonist ivuxolimab in advanced cancers. The data were produced by immunoSEQ multiplex PCR, yet TCRdb's version contains in-frame clones alone and is incomplete. The profile covers tens of thousands of clones, with roughly four fifths appearing a single time and approximately 6.3% taken by the ten largest. The sequencing here drew on CD4+ or CD8+ T cells sorted from blood, taken in a trial of the OX40 agonist ivuxolimab. These receptors all come from an adult with an advanced solid tumor such as melanoma, head and neck, liver or kidney cancer. Both conserved end residues are part of each CDR3. A D gene is named only where the DNA matches it firmly. Expanded clones get a size class; other rows say once, few or many, or leave the size out.

V gene	clone size	D gene	CDR3 length	J gene	CDR3 protein	CDR3 DNA
TRBV5-5	-	-	15	TRBJ2-5	CASSLEFRAQETQYF	TGTGCCAGCAGCTTGGAGTTCAGGGCCCAAGAGACCCAGTACTTC
TRBV2	-	-	16	TRBJ2-5	CASRGGLAGFRETQYF	TGTGCCAGCAGAGGGGGACTGGCGGGATTCCGGGAGACCCAGTACTTC
TRBV7-2	-	-	16	TRBJ2-7	CASSRTRGLGSYEQYF	TGTGCCAGCAGCCGAACAAGAGGGTTGGGTAGCTACGAGCAGTACTTC
TRBV28	once	TRBD2	15	TRBJ2-5	CASSFFTSARETQYF	TGTGCCAGCAGTTTCTTTACTAGCGCTAGGGAGACCCAGTACTTC
TRBV7-3	once	TRBD1	16	TRBJ2-5	CASSLGQGPSQETQYF	TGTGCCAGCAGCTTAGGACAGGGTCCCTCTCAAGAGACCCAGTACTTC
TRBV29-1	-	-	12	TRBJ1-2	CSVMTVNYGYTF	TGCAGCGTTATGACGGTCAACTATGGCTACACCTTC
TRBV19	-	-	18	TRBJ2-2	CASSTYPGQLSNTGELFF	TGTGCCAGTAGTACTTACCCCGGACAGTTATCGAACACCGGGGAGCTGTTTTTT
TRBV5-1	-	-	13	TRBJ2-1	CASSTTPLDEQFF	TGCGCCAGCAGCACGACACCCTTGGATGAGCAGTTCTTC
TRBV7-9	once	-	15	TRBJ1-5	CASSLGEYSNQPQHF	TGTGCCAGCAGCTTGGGAGAATATAGCAATCAGCCCCAGCATTTT
TRBV11-3	-	TRBD1	15	TRBJ2-5	CASSLGQGTQETQYF	TGTGCCAGCAGCCTAGGACAGGGAACCCAAGAGACCCAGTACTTC
TRBV5-1	-	-	16	TRBJ1-4	CASSLDSSATNEKLFF	TGCGCCAGCAGCTTGGACAGCTCTGCAACTAATGAAAAACTGTTTTTT
TRBV4-2	-	TRBD1	15	TRBJ2-7	CASSLERQGPYEQYF	TGTGCCAGCAGCCTAGAAAGACAGGGTCCCTACGAGCAGTACTTC
TRBV7-2	-	-	12	TRBJ2-3	CASSLAYNTQYF	TGTGCCAGCAGCTTAGCTTATAATACGCAGTATTTT
TRBV11-1	once	TRBD2	17	TRBJ2-5	CATSPGLAGRYQETQYF	TGTGCGACCAGCCCGGGGCTAGCGGGTCGGTACCAAGAGACCCAGTACTTC
TRBV4-2	once	-	16	TRBJ2-3	CASSRGLPAGTDTQYF	TGTGCCAGCAGCCGTGGACTCCCGGCGGGCACAGATACGCAGTATTTT
TRBV7-8	-	TRBD1	15	TRBJ1-4	CASSSYRGLGEKLFF	TGTGCCAGCAGCTCATACAGGGGGCTTGGGGAAAAACTGTTTTTT
TRBV6-6	-	TRBD1	15	TRBJ1-5	CASSFGQVLFQPQHF	TGTGCCAGCAGTTTTGGACAGGTTCTTTTTCAGCCCCAGCATTTT
TRBV5-1	-	-	14	TRBJ1-6	CASSLGQGNSPLHF	TGCGCCAGCAGCTTGGGCCAGGGAAATTCACCCCTCCACTTT
TRBV6-5	-	-	15	TRBJ1-1	CASSYSPTGRTEAFF	TGTGCCAGCAGTTACTCCCCGACAGGACGAACTGAAGCTTTCTTT
TRBV28	-	-	16	TRBJ1-1	CASSFSGRGGNTEAFF	TGTGCCAGCAGTTTTAGTGGAAGGGGGGGGAACACTGAAGCTTTCTTT
TRBV7-2	-	-	18	TRBJ2-4	CASSLDPLVGLAKNIQYF	TGTGCCAGCAGCTTAGACCCCTTAGTGGGTCTAGCCAAAAACATTCAGTACTTC
TRBV28	-	-	15	TRBJ1-4	CASSKLQGTNEKLFF	TGTGCCAGCAGTAAGCTCCAGGGTACTAATGAAAAACTGTTTTTT
TRBV9	-	TRBD1	15	TRBJ1-2	CASSARQGERGGYTF	TGTGCCAGCAGCGCCCGACAGGGGGAGAGAGGAGGCTACACCTTC
TRBV5-1	once	TRBD1	15	TRBJ2-7	CASSPFPGQGQTQYF	TGCGCCAGCAGCCCGTTCCCGGGACAGGGCCAAACGCAGTACTTC
TRBV20-1	-	TRBD1	11	TRBJ2-7	CSGDRVPEQYF	TGCAGTGGAGACAGGGTCCCCGAGCAGTACTTC
TRBV5-4	-	-	16	TRBJ2-3	CASSLSVGADTDTQYF	TGTGCCAGCAGCTTGTCGGTCGGTGCCGACACAGATACGCAGTATTTT